This TCR beta chain is from a study of early stage breast cancer tumors. V lost 4 bases and J 0 bases, leaving 9 bases between the germline ends. CDR1 is SQVTM, CDR2 ANQGSEA, per germline. The CDR3 consists of 14 residues. Sequencing used immunoSEQ multiplex PCR; TCRdb keeps in-frame clones, though not all of them. The sample yields some 48,000 clones, roughly four fifths seen once. The gene calls are TRBV29-1 and TRBJ2-2; perhaps D is TRBD1 or TRBD2 (5 bases each). The material sequenced was blood. The sequence derives from a person aged 45 to 60 with breast cancer. CDR3 DNA: TGCAGCGTTGCGCAGGGACCGAACACCGGGGAGCTGTTTTTT. Translation: CSVAQGPNTGELFF.